A single sample is the source of the 24 T cell receptor beta chains below, sequenced in a study of blood T cells in healthy people across ages. Together with a sample-barcoded 5' primer, a J-beta primer mix was included in a second PCR lasting about 7 to 11 cycles. One entry per CDR3 protein, called by TCRdb with MiXCR from the 5' RACE reads. The sample shows 550,000 to 600,000 distinct CDR3 sequences, 25% to 30% of them seen only once. Material: blood. Receptors originate from a woman aged 70-85 years in good health.

The rearrangement uses TRBV11-3 and TRBJ1-2, with 9 bases fitting TRBD1. Germline CDR1 is SGHNT and CDR2 is YENEEA. This CDR3 is built from 16 residues. V lost 4 bases and J lost 4; bases outside the gene matches: 10. CDR3: CASSSGGQGAVYGYTF. As DNA, the CDR3 is TGTGCCAGCAGCTCTGGGGGACAGGGTGCCGTCTATGGCTACACCTTC.

The chain couples TRBV7-6 to TRBJ1-1; D not certain. Trimming pared 0 bases from V and 5 bases from J, leaving 7 bases between. There are 13 residues in the CDR3. Looked up from germline, CDR1 is SGHVS and CDR2 is FNYEAQ. DNA of the CDR3: TGTGCCAGCAGCTTAGCATGCGGGACTGAAGCTTTCTTT. This translates into CASSLACGTEAFF. Using reference TRBV7-6 and TRBJ1-1 for the parts outside the CDR3, the full variable domain is GAGVSQSPRYKVTKRGQDVALRCDPISGHVSLYWYRQALGQGPEFLTYFNYEAQQDKSGLPNDRFSAERPEGSISTLTIQRTEQRDSAMYRCASSLACGTEAFFGQGTRLTVV.

This clonotype has a handful of counts. The chain recombines TRBV5-1 with TRBJ2-3; no firm D call. This CDR3 has 14 residues. Germline values: CDR1 SGHRS, CDR2 YFSETQ. The ends were cut back, 3 bases at V and 2 bases at J, with 10 bases in the middle. The CDR3 protein is CASSSRTATDTQYF. Written as DNA, the CDR3 is TGCGCCAGCAGCTCCCGAACTGCCACAGATACGCAGTATTTT.

The rearrangement uses TRBV20-1 and TRBJ1-2; D possibly corresponds to TRBD1 (5 bases). This CDR3 contains 10 residues. Per the germline V gene, CDR1 is DFQATT and CDR2 is SNEGSKA (reference sequence). Trimming removed 6 bases at V and 4 bases at J, with 6 bases between. The CDR3 DNA is TGCAGTGCCACAGGCTATGGCTACACCTTC. It is translated as CSATGYGYTF.

This clonotype came up a few times. The chain carries TRBV20-1 and TRBJ2-3; TRBD1 is a possible D gene (5 bases). The V gene lost 2 bases and the J gene lost 9 bases, with 15 bases spanning the gap. CDR1 and CDR2 from the germline V gene are DFQATT and SNEGSKA (reference sequence). This CDR3 comprises 13 residues. Here the CDR3 DNA reads TGCAGTGCTAGAATTCAGGGCCCCGGGACGCAGTATTTT. Its protein product is CSARIQGPGTQYF.

Comment on this clonotype: This likely comes from a read error, as the CDR3 has no conserved phenylalanine or tryptophan at its end. The DNA is left out, because the CDR3 cannot be placed on it with certainty; the CDR3 is given as TCRdb lists it. This chain uses TRBV29-1 with TRBJ1-1. Both ends counted, the CDR3 spans 13 residues. Germline assignment: CDR1 SQVTM and CDR2 ANQGSEA. CDR3 sequence: CSVEEVQRTEALL.

V and J are TRBV12-3 or TRBV12-4 and TRBJ2-1; TRBD1 matches 7 bases. CDR3 length: 13 residues. The V gene end was trimmed by 8 bases and the J gene end by 1 base; junction bases not matched to a gene: 2. The CDR3 DNA sequence: TGTGCCAGCCAACAGGGGTCCTACAATGAGCAGTTCTTC. Protein sequence: CASQQGSYNEQFF.

The chain combines TRBV11-2 with TRBJ2-2, with 9 positions matching TRBD1. Trimming took 4 bases from V and 4 from J; bases not matched to a gene: 4. The CDR3 is made up of 15 amino acids. CDR1 SGHAT and CDR2 FQNNGV come from the germline V gene. CDR3 residues: CASSSRGQGTGELFF. Here the CDR3 DNA reads TGTGCCAGCAGCTCGAGGGGACAGGGCACCGGGGAGCTGTTTTTT.

The rearrangement links TRBV7-2 to TRBJ2-7, with 9 bases lining up with TRBD2. Trimming took 4 bases from V and 4 from J; bases not matched to a gene: 5. CDR3 length: 14 amino acids. Germline V gene data show CDR1 as SGHTA and CDR2 as FQGNSA. Here the CDR3 DNA reads TGTGCCAGCAGCTCGGGACTAGCTCTTTACGAGCAGTACTTC. Translated, it gives CASSSGLALYEQYF.

V is TRBV21-1 and J is TRBJ2-2; the table names TRBD1, a call not compared with the DNA. TRBV21-1 represents a pseudogene. This CDR3 spans 18 amino acids. The CDR3 spells CAPTAEQGKLNYSGELFF. CDR3 DNA: TGTGCCCCGACTGCGGAACAGGGAAAGCTTAACTACTCCGGGGAGCTGTTTTTT.

This clonotype was counted a few times. V usage is TRBV2 and J usage is TRBJ2-1; 7 bases line up with TRBD1. Trimming cost V 6 bases and J 4 bases; bases outside gene matches: 9. There are 15 residues in the CDR3. Germline V gives CDR1 SNHLY, CDR2 FYNNEI. The CDR3 spells CASRETTGRYNEQFF. DNA of the CDR3: TGTGCCAGCAGGGAGACGACAGGGAGATACAATGAGCAGTTCTTC.

The chain employs TRBV20-1 and TRBJ2-1; 14 bases align to TRBD2. The V gene end was trimmed by 5 bases and the J gene end by 4 bases; junction bases not matched to a gene: 10. CDR1 DFQATT and CDR2 SNEGSKA come from the germline V gene (reference sequence). The CDR3 spans 17 residues. The CDR3 region is CSAPTSGGAGEYNEQFF. CDR3 nucleotide sequence: TGCAGTGCTCCGACTAGCGGGGGGGCGGGGGAGTACAATGAGCAGTTCTTC.

J is TRBJ1-5 and V is TRBV5-5, with a possible D match to TRBD1 (6 bases). Trimming removed 1 base at V and 3 bases at J, with 14 bases between. This CDR3 is built from 16 residues. Germline-derived CDR1 and CDR2 are SGHKS and YYEKEE (reference sequence). The CDR3 sequence is CASSLHYGQINQPQHF. The CDR3 coding sequence is TGTGCCAGCAGCTTGCATTATGGACAGATCAATCAGCCCCAGCATTTT.

The chain employs TRBV21-1 and TRBJ2-1; TRBD2, the table's D call, lacks a check against the DNA. TRBV21-1 is a pseudogene locus. This CDR3 comprises 16 residues. CDR3 region: CASSKTLTRFYNEQFF. CDR3 nucleotides: TGTGCCAGCAGCAAAACCCTAACTAGATTCTACAATGAGCAGTTCTTC.

This rearrangement joins TRBV6-2 or TRBV6-3 to TRBJ2-7; 9 bases map to TRBD1. The CDR3 consists of 13 residues. Germline loops: CDR1 MNHEY, CDR2 SVGEGT. The junction had 3 bases not matched to a gene; V was cut back by 4 bases and J by 5 bases. The CDR3 DNA reads TGTGCCAGCAGTTGGGACAGGGCTAACGAGCAGTACTTC. Protein sequence: CASSWDRANEQYF.

A few counts support this clonotype. V gene TRBV20-1 combines with J gene TRBJ2-3; D may be TRBD1 (5 bases). The CDR3 is 13 amino acids. V lost 6 bases to trimming and J lost 2 bases, with 12 bases between them. Germline-derived CDR1 and CDR2 are DFQATT and SNEGSKA (reference sequence). Here the CDR3 reads CSARIGVTDTQYF. The CDR3 DNA follows: TGCAGTGCCCGAATAGGGGTCACAGATACGCAGTATTTT.

This clonotype appeared a few times. The V gene is TRBV20-1, the J gene TRBJ2-5, with 7 bases fitting TRBD2. The end of the DNA aligns better with TRBJ2-7, so the J call may be wrong. The CDR3 runs 17 residues. Germline V gene sequence: CDR1 DFQATT, CDR2 SNEGSKA (reference sequence). The CDR3 bases are TGCAGTGCTAGAGGCCCGGGACTACCCGGGGGATCCGACGAGCAGTACTTC. Protein product: CSARGPGLPGGSDEQYF.

This clonotype showed up just a few times. The gene calls are TRBV6-2 or TRBV6-3 and TRBJ2-1; D may match TRBD1 or TRBD2 (5 bases each). Looked up from germline, CDR1 is MNHEY and CDR2 is SVGEGT. V dropped 5 bases and J dropped 6 bases, with 17 bases sitting between them. The CDR3 loop spans 15 amino acids. CDR3 nucleotide sequence: TGTGCCAGCAGTCACCCTTCCGGGACCATCAATGAGCAGTTCTTC. Residues: CASSHPSGTINEQFF.

V is TRBV6-5 and J is TRBJ2-4, with D uncertain. The CDR3 totals 15 residues. CDR1 is MNHEY and CDR2 is SVGAGI in the germline V gene. V was cut by 2 bases and J by 3 bases, with 11 bases left in between. CDR3 protein: CASSYRSSGKNIQYF. The DNA for the CDR3 is TGTGCCAGCAGTTACAGGTCCTCGGGCAAAAACATTCAGTACTTC.

This clonotype was counted a few times. This chain connects TRBV5-1 to TRBJ1-1, with a possible D match to TRBD1 (5 bases). Germline assignment: CDR1 SGHRS and CDR2 YFSETQ. Trimming cost V 5 bases and J 5 bases, with 19 bases left between them. This CDR3 is built from 15 residues. CDR3: CASRLPRDPPTEAFF. In nucleotides, the CDR3 is TGCGCCAGCAGGCTCCCCCGGGACCCCCCTACTGAAGCTTTCTTT.

As to this clonotype: Germline and junction disagree at one end, which may indicate a read error. V usage is TRBV6-1 and J usage is TRBJ2-5; D uncertain. CDR1 MNHNS and CDR2 SASEGT come from the germline V gene. The CDR3 is 11 amino acids. CDR3: CASSERSSMNF. CDR3 DNA: TGTGCCAGCAGTGAAAGAAGTTCTATGAACTTC.

V is TRBV15 and J is TRBJ2-5; 7 bases match TRBD2. The CDR3 covers 16 residues. The germline V gene encodes CDR1 LNHNV and CDR2 YYDKDF (reference sequence). V lost 3 bases to trimming and J lost 1 base; unmatched junction nucleotides: 8. The CDR3 protein is CATSSGTSALQETQYF. The CDR3 coding sequence is TGTGCCACCAGCAGCGGAACTAGCGCCCTCCAAGAGACCCAGTACTTC.

The V and J genes are TRBV5-5 and TRBJ2-2; possibly TRBD1 for D (5 bases). The CDR3 length is 15 residues. CDR1 and CDR2 from the germline V gene are SGHKS and YYEKEE (reference sequence). V was pared by 1 base and J by 3 bases, with 10 bases between. The DNA for the CDR3 is TGTGCCAGCAGCTTGATGCAGGGCGACACCGGGGAGCTGTTTTTT. Amino acids: CASSLMQGDTGELFF.

This clonotype has just a few counts. The chain uses TRBV30 and TRBJ1-3; unclear D gene. Between the trimmed V and J ends, which lost 4 bases and 3 bases, there was a span of 7 bases. This CDR3 has 12 residues. Germline CDR1 reads GTSNPN; CDR2 reads SVGIG (reference sequence). The CDR3 reads CAWNAVGNTIYF. DNA for the CDR3: TGTGCCTGGAACGCGGTTGGAAACACCATATATTTT.